Listed below are T cell receptor beta chains from one sample, sequenced in a study of blood T cells in healthy people across ages. TCRdb reprocessed the 5' RACE reads via MiXCR and lists one record per CDR3 protein. The sample lists hundreds of thousands of distinct CDR3 sequences, roughly 58% occurring once. Material: blood. Receptors originate from a man in his fifties or sixties in good health. Both conserved end residues are part of each CDR3. D genes are given only for firm matches. The size field is filled for only some rows; it gives once, few, many or a size class.

cdr3_aa cdr3_nt v_call clone_size d_call j_call
CASSPSGQGYNEQFF TGTGCCAGCAGCCCTAGTGGACAGGGCTACAATGAGCAGTTCTTC TRBV7-9 . TRBD1 TRBJ2-1
CASSYSPRNGYTF TGTGCCAGCAGTTACTCCCCGCGAAATGGCTACACCTTC TRBV6-6 . . TRBJ1-2
CSAPQGDSYNQPQHF TGCAGTGCTCCACAGGGTGACAGCTACAATCAGCCCCAGCATTTT TRBV20-1 . . TRBJ1-5
CASSPGGITNEKLFF TGTGCCAGCAGTCCAGGGGGCATAACTAATGAAAAACTGTTTTTT TRBV6-4 . TRBD1 TRBJ1-4
CASSLDRGPSLYEQYF TGTGCCAGCAGCTTAGACAGGGGGCCCTCTCTCTACGAGCAGTACTTC TRBV7-9 . TRBD1 TRBJ2-7
CSASRSTVEETQYF TGCAGTGCTAGTAGGTCTACGGTGGAAGAGACCCAGTACTTC TRBV20-1 . . TRBJ2-5
CASSLPGLAQYF TGTGCCAGCAGCCTCCCAGGACTAGCTCAGTACTTC TRBV7-9 . TRBD2 TRBJ2-7
CASSQPFLGRGEKLFF TGTGCCAGCAGCCAACCATTCCTAGGGAGAGGGGAAAAACTGTTTTTT TRBV4-2 . . TRBJ1-4
CASRAMDEQYF TGCGCCAGCAGAGCGATGGACGAGCAGTACTTC TRBV5-1 few . TRBJ2-7
CASSFQPEGETQYF TGCGCCAGCAGCTTCCAGCCTGAAGGGGAGACCCAGTACTTC TRBV5-1 few . TRBJ2-5
CASSPTALLHEQYF TGTGCCAGCAGCCCGACAGCCCTACTGCACGAGCAGTACTTC TRBV7-2 once . TRBJ2-7
CASSHRTGGYNEQFF TGTGCCAGCAGCCACCGGACAGGGGGGTACAATGAGCAGTTCTTC TRBV14 . TRBD1 TRBJ2-1
CASSSDGSGDYGYTF TGCGCCAGCAGCTCGGATGGGAGTGGGGACTATGGCTACACCTTC TRBV5-1 few . TRBJ1-2
CASRLTSGGAWEQFF TGTGCCAGCAGATTAACTAGCGGGGGGGCCTGGGAGCAGTTCTTC TRBV5-6 few TRBD2 TRBJ2-1
CASSLSGSFYKQYF TGTGCCAGCAGCTTAAGCGGGTCCTTCTACAAGCAGTACTTC TRBV11-2 . . TRBJ2-5
CATSRSASGGTDTQYF TGTGCCACCAGCAGATCGGCTAGCGGGGGAACAGATACGCAGTATTTT TRBV15 . TRBD2 TRBJ2-3
CASSYSASYNEQFF TGTGCCAGCAGTTACTCGGCCTCCTACAATGAGCAGTTCTTC TRBV6-6 . . TRBJ2-1
CASRLGAGYGYTF TGTGCCAGCCGCCTCGGAGCAGGCTATGGCTACACCTTC TRBV6-5 . . TRBJ1-2
CASSRYSGGPNEQFF TGTGCCAGCAGCCGTTATAGCGGGGGGCCCAATGAGCAGTTCTTC TRBV7-2 . TRBD2 TRBJ2-1
CASSSQDGQPLNNEQFF TGTGCCAGCAGCTCGCAGGATGGGCAGCCCCTTAACAATGAGCAGTTCTTC TRBV9 . . TRBJ2-1
CASSLAGLADYNEQFF TGCGCCAGCAGCTTGGCCGGGCTAGCGGACTACAATGAGCAGTTCTTC TRBV5-1 . TRBD2 TRBJ2-1
CASSPPNSPLHF TGTGCCAGCAGTCCTCCTAATTCACCCCTCCACTTT TRBV25-1 . . TRBJ1-6
CASRDSGTSGGYEQYF TGTGCCAGCAGAGACTCTGGAACTAGCGGGGGATACGAGCAGTACTTC TRBV4-2 . TRBD2 TRBJ2-7
CASSQGPQASGYGYTF TGTGCCAGCAGCCAAGGGCCCCAAGCATCGGGCTATGGCTACACCTTC TRBV3-1 . . TRBJ1-2
CASSRDRGPDLSSYEQYF TGTGCCAGCAGCCGGGACAGGGGGCCCGATTTAAGCTCCTACGAGCAGTACTTC TRBV28 . TRBD1 TRBJ2-7
CASSPLGRGEETQYF TGTGCCAGCAGTCCCCTGGGGCGGGGTGAGGAGACCCAGTACTTC TRBV6-2/TRBV6-3 . . TRBJ2-5
CASSFKGGAGKETQYF TGTGCCAGCAGTTTTAAGGGGGGAGCGGGGAAAGAGACCCAGTACTTC TRBV12-3/TRBV12-4 . . TRBJ2-5
CLGRGAGETQYF TGCTTGGGAAGGGGGGCCGGGGAGACCCAGTACTTC TRBV20-1 once . TRBJ2-5
CASSLVGGDISGANVLTF TGTGCCAGCAGCTTAGTAGGGGGTGATATCTCTGGGGCCAACGTCCTGACTTTC TRBV7-9 . . TRBJ2-6
CASSQVGGWGYSNQPQHF TGCGCCAGCAGCCAAGTGGGTGGTTGGGGTTATAGCAATCAGCCCCAGCATTTT TRBV4-1 . . TRBJ1-5
CASSPLGGSAEETQYF TGTGCCAGCAGTCCCCTGGGGGGGAGCGCAGAAGAGACCCAGTACTTC TRBV6-2/TRBV6-3 . TRBD2 TRBJ2-5
CASSSGLAARFPQYF TGTGCCAGCAGCTCCGGACTAGCGGCCAGGTTTCCCCAGTACTTC TRBV7-2 few TRBD2 TRBJ2-7
CASSVVGASETQYF TGTGCCAGCAGCGTAGTAGGGGCGTCAGAGACCCAGTACTTC TRBV9 . . TRBJ2-5
CASSLGAPFPYGYTF TGTGCCAGCAGCCTAGGGGCCCCCTTCCCCTATGGCTACACCTTC TRBV7-9 many . TRBJ1-2
CSDREKTDYGYTF TGCAGTGATAGAGAGAAGACAGACTATGGCTACACCTTC TRBV20-1 . . TRBJ1-2
CASSRSPGSYEQYF TGCGCCAGCAGCAGGAGTCCGGGGTCCTACGAGCAGTACTTC TRBV5-1 . . TRBJ2-7
CASRAEDAAYNEQFF TGTGCCAGCAGAGCAGAGGACGCTGCCTACAATGAGCAGTTCTTC TRBV9 . . TRBJ2-1
CASSLGPRQGPDYGYTF TGCGCCAGCAGCTTGGGACCTCGACAGGGCCCGGACTATGGCTACACCTTC TRBV5-1 once TRBD1 TRBJ1-2
CASRLDRGTEAFF TGTGCCAGCAGGCTGGACAGAGGGACTGAAGCTTTCTTT TRBV2 . . TRBJ1-1
CASSEGYYEQYF TGTGCCAGCAGTGAAGGGTACTACGAGCAGTACTTC TRBV6-1 . . TRBJ2-7